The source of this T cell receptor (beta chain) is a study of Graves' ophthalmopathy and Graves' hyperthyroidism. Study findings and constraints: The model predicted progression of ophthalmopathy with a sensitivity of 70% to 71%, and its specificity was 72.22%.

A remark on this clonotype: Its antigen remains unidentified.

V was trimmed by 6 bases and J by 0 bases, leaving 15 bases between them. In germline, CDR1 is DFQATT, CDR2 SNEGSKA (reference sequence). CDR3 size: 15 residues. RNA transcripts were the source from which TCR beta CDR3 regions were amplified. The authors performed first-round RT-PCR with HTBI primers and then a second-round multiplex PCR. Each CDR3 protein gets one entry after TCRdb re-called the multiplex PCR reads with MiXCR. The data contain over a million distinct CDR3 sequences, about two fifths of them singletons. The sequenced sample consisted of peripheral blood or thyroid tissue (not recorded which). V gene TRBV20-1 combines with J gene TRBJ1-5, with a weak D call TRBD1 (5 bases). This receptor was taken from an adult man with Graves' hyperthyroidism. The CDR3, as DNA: TGCAGTGCCAGGAGAGGGACGGATAGCAATCAGCCCCAGCATTTT. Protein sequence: CSARRGTDSNQPQHF.